These T cell receptor beta chains were read from a single sample in a study of T-cell reconstitution after alpha-beta-depleted transplantation in children. A single record per CDR3 protein comes from TCRdb applying MiXCR to the PCR reads. The sample consists of around 450,000 distinct CDR3 sequences, 15% to 20% of them appearing once. Sequencing was performed on PBMCs, mostly from graft donor cells, taken 360 days after TCRalphabeta/CD19-depleted stem cell transplant. Receptors were obtained from a boy younger than two who had a stem cell transplant for Wiskott-Aldrich syndrome, so the T cells may come from the graft donor. CDR3s include the opening cysteine and the closing phenylalanine or tryptophan. A D gene is named only where the DNA matches it firmly. The listing skips clone size in some rows; elsewhere it reads once, few, many or a size class.

d_gene: TRBD1
abundance: many
j_gene: TRBJ2-1
v_gene: TRBV20-1
CDR3nt: TGCAGTGCTGTGGACAGGGTTTTCTACAATGAGCAGTTCTTC
CDR3aa: CSAVDRVFYNEQFF

d_gene: .
abundance: few
j_gene: TRBJ2-7
v_gene: TRBV7-9
CDR3nt: TGTGCCAGCAGGAAGACCGGGGCGCTTAGCTCCTACGAGCAGTACTTC
CDR3aa: CASRKTGALSSYEQYF

d_gene: .
abundance: .
j_gene: TRBJ1-5
v_gene: TRBV4-1
CDR3nt: TGCGCCAGCAGCCAAGGAAGGGCGACCAATCAGCCCCAGCATTTT
CDR3aa: CASSQGRATNQPQHF

d_gene: .
abundance: few
j_gene: TRBJ2-7
v_gene: TRBV20-1
CDR3nt: TGCAGTGCTAGGAGGGGGAGATACGTTTCCGAGCAGTACTTC
CDR3aa: CSARRGRYVSEQYF

d_gene: TRBD1
abundance: few
j_gene: TRBJ2-7
v_gene: TRBV29-1
CDR3nt: TGCAGCGTTTCTCATACAGGGGGACAGGGCGAGCAGTACTTC
CDR3aa: CSVSHTGGQGEQYF

d_gene: .
abundance: few
j_gene: TRBJ2-2
v_gene: TRBV29-1
CDR3nt: TGCAGCGTTGGGAGGGAGGCCGGGGAGCTGTTTTTT
CDR3aa: CSVGREAGELFF

d_gene: TRBD2
abundance: .
j_gene: TRBJ2-7
v_gene: TRBV7-2
CDR3nt: TGTGCCAGCAGCTTGCGTCCTAGCGGGAGCGAGCAGTACTTC
CDR3aa: CASSLRPSGSEQYF

d_gene: TRBD2
abundance: few
j_gene: TRBJ2-2
v_gene: TRBV6-5
CDR3nt: TGTGCCAGCAAGGGACGGGAGGGGCCTGGGGAGCTGTTTTTT
CDR3aa: CASKGREGPGELFF

d_gene: TRBD2
abundance: few
j_gene: TRBJ2-3
v_gene: TRBV10-3
CDR3nt: TGTGCCATCAGTGGGACTAGTCGGGGCACAGATACGCAGTATTTT
CDR3aa: CAISGTSRGTDTQYF

d_gene: TRBD2
abundance: few
j_gene: TRBJ2-1
v_gene: TRBV6-5
CDR3nt: TGTGCCAGCAGTTACTCCGGACTAGCGGGAGATGAGCAGTTCTTC
CDR3aa: CASSYSGLAGDEQFF

d_gene: TRBD2
abundance: once
j_gene: TRBJ2-4
v_gene: TRBV4-1
CDR3nt: TGCGCCAGCAGCCAAATAGGACTAGCGGTAGCCAAAAACATTCAGTACTTC
CDR3aa: CASSQIGLAVAKNIQYF

d_gene: .
abundance: few
j_gene: TRBJ2-7
v_gene: TRBV2
CDR3nt: TGTGCCAGCAGAAAGGAACTGATTTCCTACGAGCAGTACTTC
CDR3aa: CASRKELISYEQYF

d_gene: .
abundance: few
j_gene: TRBJ1-4
v_gene: TRBV2
CDR3nt: TGTGCCAGCAGTGAAACGATTGGGAAACTGTTTTTT
CDR3aa: CASSETIGKLFF

d_gene: .
abundance: few
j_gene: TRBJ2-2
v_gene: TRBV20-1
CDR3nt: TGCAGTGCTAGAGATCATACCACAGGACCCGGGGAGCTGTTTTTT
CDR3aa: CSARDHTTGPGELFF

d_gene: .
abundance: .
j_gene: TRBJ2-4
v_gene: TRBV20-1
CDR3nt: TGCAGTGCTAGAGAGTTGGTCTTCAGGGCCCCGTTAAAAAACATTCAGTACTTC
CDR3aa: CSARELVFRAPLKNIQYF

d_gene: .
abundance: .
j_gene: TRBJ2-4
v_gene: TRBV6-1
CDR3nt: TGTGCCAGCAACCTCTCCCCGGGTCCCCTGGCCAAAAACATTCAGTACTTC
CDR3aa: CASNLSPGPLAKNIQYF

d_gene: .
abundance: .
j_gene: TRBJ1-6
v_gene: TRBV12-3/TRBV12-4
CDR3nt: TGTGCCAGCAGGCCGGGACTGGCAAATTCACCCCTCCACTTT
CDR3aa: CASRPGLANSPLHF

d_gene: TRBD1
abundance: few
j_gene: TRBJ2-1
v_gene: TRBV24-1
CDR3nt: TGTGCCACCAGTGGACTGACAGGGAGCTCCTACAATGAGCAGTTCTTC
CDR3aa: CATSGLTGSSYNEQFF

d_gene: TRBD1
abundance: few
j_gene: TRBJ1-1
v_gene: TRBV5-1
CDR3nt: TGCGCCAGCAGCGTGGGACAGGCAAACACTGAAGCTTTCTTT
CDR3aa: CASSVGQANTEAFF

d_gene: .
abundance: .
j_gene: TRBJ2-5
v_gene: TRBV5-5
CDR3nt: TGTGCCAGCAGCTTGGACGTCCGGGGGGCTGGGGAGACCCAGTACTTC
CDR3aa: CASSLDVRGAGETQYF

d_gene: .
abundance: few
j_gene: TRBJ2-7
v_gene: TRBV10-3
CDR3nt: TGTGCCATCAGTGAAGGGAACAGCCTGCTTTTC
CDR3aa: CAISEGNSLLF

d_gene: TRBD1
abundance: .
j_gene: TRBJ2-1
v_gene: TRBV5-1
CDR3nt: TGCGCCAGCAGTGGGGGACAGATATACAATGAGCAGTTCTTC
CDR3aa: CASSGGQIYNEQFF

d_gene: .
abundance: .
j_gene: TRBJ1-5
v_gene: TRBV21-1
CDR3nt: TGTGCCAGCAGGGTCCGACTGAGATCCTATAGCAATCAGCCCCAGCATTTT
CDR3aa: CASRVRLRSYSNQPQHF

d_gene: .
abundance: many
j_gene: TRBJ1-6
v_gene: TRBV25-1
CDR3nt: TGTGCCAGCAGTGTAACAGGATATGATTCACCCCTCCACTTT
CDR3aa: CASSVTGYDSPLHF

d_gene: TRBD2
abundance: .
j_gene: TRBJ2-1
v_gene: TRBV5-1
CDR3nt: TGCGCCAGCAGCCCGGGACTAAGGTACAATGAGCAGTTCTTC
CDR3aa: CASSPGLRYNEQFF

d_gene: .
abundance: many
j_gene: TRBJ1-2
v_gene: TRBV5-1
CDR3nt: TGCGCCAGCAGCTTGGGCAACTCCAACTATGGCTACACCTTC
CDR3aa: CASSLGNSNYGYTF

d_gene: TRBD2
abundance: .
j_gene: TRBJ2-2
v_gene: TRBV7-2
CDR3nt: TGTGCCAGCAGCTCAGCGGGAGGAGTCCCCGGGGAGCTGTTTTTT
CDR3aa: CASSSAGGVPGELFF

d_gene: .
abundance: many
j_gene: TRBJ2-4
v_gene: TRBV2
CDR3nt: TGTGCCAGCAGTGAGAGGGCCCGGACAGTTGTAGCCAAAAACATTCAGTACTTC
CDR3aa: CASSERARTVVAKNIQYF

d_gene: .
abundance: few
j_gene: TRBJ2-2
v_gene: TRBV12-3/TRBV12-4
CDR3nt: TGTGCCAGCAGTTTAGATCCACTCGGAAGCACCGGGGAGCTGTTTTTT
CDR3aa: CASSLDPLGSTGELFF

d_gene: .
abundance: .
j_gene: TRBJ2-5
v_gene: TRBV20-1
CDR3nt: TGCAGTGCTAGCTTGGGGGCCGGTGAGACCCAGTACTTC
CDR3aa: CSASLGAGETQYF

d_gene: TRBD1
abundance: .
j_gene: TRBJ1-4
v_gene: TRBV6-5
CDR3nt: TGTGCCAGCAGTTACGGAGGGGGCGAGGAAAAACTGTTTTTT
CDR3aa: CASSYGGGEEKLFF

d_gene: .
abundance: .
j_gene: TRBJ2-5
v_gene: TRBV9
CDR3nt: TGTGCCAGCAGCGGCGGCTTCCCAGAGACCCAGTACTTC
CDR3aa: CASSGGFPETQYF

d_gene: .
abundance: .
j_gene: TRBJ2-7
v_gene: TRBV9
CDR3nt: TGTGCCAGCAGCGTAAATCCCTACTCCTACGAGCAGTACTTC
CDR3aa: CASSVNPYSYEQYF

d_gene: .
abundance: .
j_gene: TRBJ2-1
v_gene: TRBV10-1
CDR3nt: TGCGCCAGCAGTGAGTCAGAAAAGGGACACAAAGATATAGATGAGCAGTTCTTC
CDR3aa: CASSESEKGHKDIDEQFF

d_gene: .
abundance: few
j_gene: TRBJ2-7
v_gene: TRBV6-1
CDR3nt: TGTGCCAGCAGTGAAGCGTCAGGGTACGAGCAGTACTTC
CDR3aa: CASSEASGYEQYF

d_gene: TRBD2
abundance: .
j_gene: TRBJ2-1
v_gene: TRBV12-3/TRBV12-4
CDR3nt: TGTGCCAGCAGTTTATTTGTCGGCGGGAGCTCCTACAATGAGCAGTTCTTC
CDR3aa: CASSLFVGGSSYNEQFF

d_gene: .
abundance: many
j_gene: TRBJ2-3
v_gene: TRBV29-1
CDR3nt: TGCAGCGTTCCGGGACGCAGGGAAACAGATACGCAGTATTTT
CDR3aa: CSVPGRRETDTQYF

d_gene: .
abundance: few
j_gene: TRBJ2-3
v_gene: TRBV15
CDR3nt: TGTGCCACCAGCAGAGATAAGACAGATACGCAGTATTTT
CDR3aa: CATSRDKTDTQYF

d_gene: TRBD2
abundance: few
j_gene: TRBJ2-1
v_gene: TRBV12-3/TRBV12-4
CDR3nt: TGTGCCAGCAGCCCGGGACGGTGGACTAGCGTCAATGAGCAGTTCTTC
CDR3aa: CASSPGRWTSVNEQFF

d_gene: TRBD1
abundance: many
j_gene: TRBJ1-6
v_gene: TRBV25-1
CDR3nt: TGTGCCAGCAGTACCCGGACAGGGGCCAATTCACCCCTCCACTTT
CDR3aa: CASSTRTGANSPLHF

d_gene: .
abundance: few
j_gene: TRBJ2-7
v_gene: TRBV7-2
CDR3nt: TGTGCCAGCAGCTTACGAGGACGCCTCCTAGACGAGCAGTACTTC
CDR3aa: CASSLRGRLLDEQYF

d_gene: .
abundance: .
j_gene: TRBJ2-4
v_gene: TRBV3-1
CDR3nt: TGTGCCAGGGAAGGAGCGGCGACCAAAAACATTCAGTACTTC
CDR3aa: CAREGAATKNIQYF

d_gene: TRBD1
abundance: .
j_gene: TRBJ2-3
v_gene: TRBV14
CDR3nt: TGTGCCAGCAGGAAGACAGGGGTTGCAGATACGCAGTATTTT
CDR3aa: CASRKTGVADTQYF

d_gene: TRBD2
abundance: few
j_gene: TRBJ2-7
v_gene: TRBV5-1
CDR3nt: TGCGCCAGCAGCTTGGCGGGGGGGGGTATAGGCCACGAGCAGTACTTC
CDR3aa: CASSLAGGGIGHEQYF

d_gene: .
abundance: few
j_gene: TRBJ2-7
v_gene: TRBV18
CDR3nt: TGTGCCAGCTCACCCGGGACCGGGGGACTCTACGAGCAGTACTTC
CDR3aa: CASSPGTGGLYEQYF

d_gene: TRBD2
abundance: .
j_gene: TRBJ2-7
v_gene: TRBV6-2/TRBV6-3
CDR3nt: TGTGCCAGCAGTTACTGGGACCTTACCGGGACTACGTACGAGCAGTACTTC
CDR3aa: CASSYWDLTGTTYEQYF

d_gene: .
abundance: few
j_gene: TRBJ2-1
v_gene: TRBV28
CDR3nt: TGTGCCAGCCTCGGGGGGACACACTACAATGAGCAGTTCTTC
CDR3aa: CASLGGTHYNEQFF

d_gene: .
abundance: .
j_gene: TRBJ2-6
v_gene: TRBV20-1
CDR3nt: TGCAGTGCTAGTCCAGGACCTGGGGCCAACGTCCTGACTTTC
CDR3aa: CSASPGPGANVLTF

d_gene: .
abundance: few
j_gene: TRBJ2-2
v_gene: TRBV19
CDR3nt: TGTGCCAGTAGTATACGTGCCGGGGAGCTGTTTTTT
CDR3aa: CASSIRAGELFF

d_gene: .
abundance: few
j_gene: TRBJ2-2
v_gene: TRBV7-2
CDR3nt: TGTGCCAGCAGCACCTCCCGTGGCCCCCAGACCGGGGAGCTGTTTTTT
CDR3aa: CASSTSRGPQTGELFF

d_gene: .
abundance: .
j_gene: TRBJ2-1
v_gene: TRBV12-3/TRBV12-4
CDR3nt: TGTGCCAGCATTTTAAACAGGTACCACAATGAGCAGTTCTTC
CDR3aa: CASILNRYHNEQFF

d_gene: .
abundance: few
j_gene: TRBJ2-2
v_gene: TRBV12-3/TRBV12-4
CDR3nt: TGTGCCAGCAGTTTGGCCCCAAGGGGGGGCACCGGGGAGCTGTTTTTT
CDR3aa: CASSLAPRGGTGELFF

d_gene: TRBD1
abundance: .
j_gene: TRBJ2-7
v_gene: TRBV7-8
CDR3nt: TGTGCCAGCAGCTCGGGTCCGGGACAGGTCTCCTACGAGCAGTACTTC
CDR3aa: CASSSGPGQVSYEQYF

d_gene: TRBD1
abundance: many
j_gene: TRBJ2-3
v_gene: TRBV18
CDR3nt: TGTGCCAGCAGCTTGGGACAGGGAAGGACAGATACGCAGTATTTT
CDR3aa: CASSLGQGRTDTQYF

d_gene: .
abundance: .
j_gene: TRBJ2-1
v_gene: TRBV20-1
CDR3nt: TGCAGTGTGGGCTCCTTTGGAGAGCAGTTCTTC
CDR3aa: CSVGSFGEQFF

d_gene: .
abundance: .
j_gene: TRBJ1-5
v_gene: TRBV6-5
CDR3nt: TGTGCCAGCAGTTACAGGGGACCGGATCAGCCCCAGCATTTT
CDR3aa: CASSYRGPDQPQHF

d_gene: .
abundance: few
j_gene: TRBJ2-3
v_gene: TRBV5-1
CDR3nt: TGCGCCAGCAGCTCCTCCGGCTGGACTTCTAGCACAGATACGCAGTATTTT
CDR3aa: CASSSSGWTSSTDTQYF

d_gene: .
abundance: many
j_gene: TRBJ2-1
v_gene: TRBV6-1
CDR3nt: TGTGCCAGCAGTCCCACTTACCCGGGGAGTTCCTACAATGAGCAGTTCTTC
CDR3aa: CASSPTYPGSSYNEQFF

d_gene: TRBD1
abundance: few
j_gene: TRBJ2-1
v_gene: TRBV6-2/TRBV6-3
CDR3nt: TGTGCCAGCAGTACGCGGACAGGGGACAATGAGCAGTTCTTC
CDR3aa: CASSTRTGDNEQFF

d_gene: .
abundance: .
j_gene: TRBJ2-5
v_gene: TRBV5-1
CDR3nt: TGCGCCAGCAGCTTCGGGTTTCATCCCCGATCGGGGATGGAGACCCAGTACTTC
CDR3aa: CASSFGFHPRSGMETQYF